A single sample is the source of the 20 T cell receptor beta chains below, sequenced in a study of human thymus T cells. TCRdb's table, derived via immunoSEQ multiplex PCR, lists solely in-frame clones and lacks some. This sample has some 130,000 clones, with around 95% found just once. Thymus tissue for the work was resected from patients undergoing corrective heart surgery. What was sequenced was thymus tissue. Receptors originate from a boy under two years old with a congenital heart defect but otherwise immunologically healthy.

This clone was seen only once. This chain connects TRBV4-3 to TRBJ1-2; no clear D. Trimming removed 4 bases at V and 5 bases at J, with 11 bases between. The CDR3 extends over 13 amino acids. Germline loops: CDR1 LGHNA, CDR2 YSLEER. The CDR3, as DNA: TGCGCCAGCAGCCCATCTAATAGGTATGGCTACACCTTC. Translating it yields CASSPSNRYGYTF.

The chain carries TRBV6-6 and TRBJ1-1, with D unresolved. The germline CDR1 and CDR2 sequences are MNHNY and SVGAGI (reference sequence). V was shortened by 6 bases and J by 3 bases, with 20 bases between the two germline ends. The CDR3 consists of 16 residues. CDR3 region: CASRQPGFRGDTEAFF. CDR3 nucleotide sequence: TGTGCCAGCAGGCAACCGGGGTTCAGAGGAGACACTGAAGCTTTCTTT.

The chain uses TRBV11-3 and TRBJ2-1; D is unclear. The germline V and J ends were trimmed by 4 bases and 0 bases, with 4 bases remaining between them. Germline lookup yields CDR1 SGHNT and CDR2 YENEEA. This CDR3 region has 13 residues. The CDR3 region has the DNA TGTGCCAGCAGCTCCGCCTCCTACAATGAGCAGTTCTTC. Protein product: CASSSASYNEQFF.

This chain links TRBV27 with TRBJ2-1, with unresolved D. The V gene's germline CDR1 is MNHEY and CDR2 SMNVEV (reference sequence). V gave up 4 bases and J gave up 9 bases, with 13 bases separating them. The length of the CDR3 is 13 residues. The CDR3 DNA follows: TGTGCCAGCAGTTCTAAAGAACGCAGTGAGCAGTTCTTC. It is translated as CASSSKERSEQFF.

The chain has TRBV11-2 and TRBJ1-5; no firm D call. Trimming stripped 5 bases from V and 1 base from J, with 12 bases between. CDR1 is SGHAT and CDR2 is FQNNGV in the germline V gene. The CDR3 totals 15 residues. The DNA of the CDR3 is TGTGCCAGCAGCCCGACCTCCAGCAGCAATCAGCCCCAGCATTTT. The encoded protein is CASSPTSSSNQPQHF.

This clone was counted once. V is TRBV5-5 and J is TRBJ1-1, with D possibly being TRBD1 (5 bases). V shed 0 bases and J shed 1 base, with 10 bases lying between them. The V gene's germline CDR1 is SGHKS and CDR2 YYEKEE (reference sequence). CDR3 length: 15 residues. The CDR3 reads CASSLEKGWNTEAFF. The CDR3 DNA sequence: TGTGCCAGCAGCTTGGAGAAGGGGTGGAACACTGAAGCTTTCTTT.

The V gene is TRBV6-1, the J gene TRBJ1-1; D unresolved. V lost 11 bases and J 2 bases, leaving 18 bases between the germline ends. The CDR3 spans 14 residues. CDR1 is MNHNS and CDR2 is SASEGT in the germline V gene. The CDR3 bases are TGTGCCGGTGGCCGCCCCGGGGTAAACACTGAAGCTTTCTTT. Its protein is CAGGRPGVNTEAFF.

This clone occurred once. The V gene is TRBV20-1, the J gene TRBJ2-1; D possibly matches TRBD1 or TRBD2 (5 bases each). Looked up from germline, CDR1 is DFQATT and CDR2 is SNEGSKA (reference sequence). The CDR3 totals 11 residues. Trimming shortened V by 5 bases and J by 5 bases, and 7 bases separated the two germline ends. CDR3 loop: CSAGTNNEQFF. The CDR3 DNA sequence: TGCAGTGCTGGGACCAACAATGAGCAGTTCTTC.

This sequence joins TRBV11-3 and TRBJ2-3, with 12 bases identical to TRBD1. CDR1 SGHNT and CDR2 YENEEA come from the germline V gene. This CDR3 is 17 amino acids long. The V segment lost 0 bases and the J segment 6 bases; nucleotides outside the gene matches: 7. The DNA of the CDR3 is TGTGCCAGCAGCTTAGACGTGGGACAGGGGGCGAGGGATACGCAGTATTTT. Residues: CASSLDVGQGARDTQYF. The whole variable domain, remainder taken from reference TRBV11-3 and TRBJ2-3, is EAGVVQSPRYKIIEKKQPVAFWCNPISGHNTLYWYLQNLGQGPELLIRYENEEAVDDSQLPKDRFSAERLKGVDSTLKIQPAELGDSAVYLCASSLDVGQGARDTQYFGPGTRLTVL.

The rearrangement joins TRBV27 to TRBJ2-3, with 11 bases lining up with TRBD2. Looked up from germline, CDR1 is MNHEY and CDR2 is SMNVEV (reference sequence). The ends lost 6 bases at V and 5 bases at J; junction bases unmatched: 10. This CDR3 region has 16 residues. The CDR3 bases are TGTGCCAGCAGAACTATAGCGGGGGGGCTTAAAGATACGCAGTATTTT. This sequence encodes CASRTIAGGLKDTQYF.

DNA for the CDR3: TGTGCCAGCAGCTTAGTCGGGCACCAAGAGACCCAGTACTTC. Its translation: CASSLVGHQETQYF. V and J are TRBV7-2 and TRBJ2-5; D not resolved. The germline V gene encodes CDR1 SGHTA and CDR2 FQGNSA. The V end was cut by 1 base, the J end by 0 bases, with 6 bases between. The CDR3 is 14 amino acids.

This chain connects TRBV4-1 to TRBJ2-2; no reliable D call. The CDR3 is made up of 12 amino acids. Trimming stripped 4 bases from V and 5 bases from J, with 5 bases between. Germline V gives CDR1 MGHRA, CDR2 YSYEKL. The CDR3 nucleotides are TGCGCCAGCAGCCCCGGGACCGGGGAGCTGTTTTTT. Its translation is CASSPGTGELFF.

The CDR3 DNA is TGTGCCAGCAGCCAAGCGGTGGGGGACGCCCCTCGCACCTACAATGAGCAGTTCTTC. Residues: CASSQAVGDAPRTYNEQFF. V is TRBV4-2 and J is TRBJ2-1; D is possibly TRBD1 or TRBD2 (5 bases each). Trimming took off 1 base at V and 2 bases at J, with 21 bases between the two ends. Germline CDR1 LGHNA, CDR2 YNFKEQ. This CDR3 region has 19 residues.

The genes are TRBV12-5 and TRBJ1-1; D perhaps matches TRBD1 (6 bases). The CDR3 contains 16 residues. Deletions cut 2 bases from V and 5 bases from J, with 18 bases between. Germline V gives CDR1 LGHNT, CDR2 FRNRAP. CDR3 in amino acids: CASGLIGGGLETEAFF. In nucleotides, the CDR3 is TGTGCTAGTGGTTTGATCGGGGGCGGTTTGGAGACTGAAGCTTTCTTT.

The gene calls are TRBV28 and TRBJ2-3, with D perhaps TRBD1 or TRBD2 (5 bases each). V gave up 3 bases and J gave up 2 bases, with 18 bases separating them. The CDR3 is 17 residues long. Per germline, CDR1 MDHEN and CDR2 SYDVKM. CDR3 sequence reads: CASSFRVRDHDTDTQYF. DNA for the CDR3: TGTGCCAGCAGTTTTCGGGTTAGGGACCATGACACAGATACGCAGTATTTT.

The chain is built from TRBV4-3 and TRBJ1-1; TRBD1 matches 8 bases. V lost 3 bases, J lost 2 bases, and 14 bases stayed unmatched. This CDR3 is 18 amino acids long. The germline V gene encodes CDR1 LGHNA and CDR2 YSLEER. Here the CDR3 DNA reads TGCGCCAGCAGCCAGTCGGACAGGGCCCCAAACCTAAACACTGAAGCTTTCTTT. The encoded protein is CASSQSDRAPNLNTEAFF.

V and J are TRBV6-1 and TRBJ1-4; TRBD1 matches at 9 bases. Germline CDR1 reads MNHNS; CDR2 reads SASEGT. The CDR3 extends over 19 amino acids. With 0 bases clipped from V and 0 bases from J, the junction kept 8 bases outside the gene matches. The CDR3 nucleotides are TGTGCCAGCAGTGAAGCGCACAGGGGGCTCAATCCAACTAATGAAAAACTGTTTTTT. Translation gives CASSEAHRGLNPTNEKLFF.

The chain combines TRBV19 with TRBJ1-2; D remains unclear. V lost 3 bases and J lost 4, with 15 bases in between. The CDR3 spans 15 residues. Germline CDR1 LNHDA, CDR2 SQIVND (reference sequence). The CDR3 loop reads CASSIRVGEGYGYTF. CDR3 in DNA: TGTGCCAGTAGTATCAGAGTCGGGGAGGGCTATGGCTACACCTTC.

The chain is built from TRBV6-6 and TRBJ1-4; D possibly corresponds to TRBD1 (5 bases). The V gene lost 2 bases and the J gene lost 7 bases, with 11 bases spanning the gap. CDR1 is MNHNY and CDR2 is SVGAGI in the germline V gene (reference sequence). There are 14 residues in the CDR3. CDR3 sequence (DNA): TGTGCCAGCAGTTACGCGGCAGGGTTTGAAAAACTGTTTTTT. Translation gives CASSYAAGFEKLFF.

This clone occurred once. The chain joins TRBV27 to TRBJ1-4, with TRBD1 matching 8 bases. This CDR3 comprises 14 residues. CDR1 MNHEY and CDR2 SMNVEV come from the germline V gene (reference sequence). After removal of 6 bases from V and 8 bases from J, the junction contained 8 bases not matched to a gene. CDR3 region: CASRSTGGREKLFF. The CDR3 DNA reads as TGTGCCAGCAGATCCACAGGGGGTCGAGAAAAACTGTTTTTT.